This passage covers 10 T cell receptor beta chains from one sample sequenced in a study of blood T cell repertoires in COVID-19. The repertoire was sequenced with immunoSEQ multiplex PCR; TCRdb's copy has only in-frame clones and lacks some. In the table there are about 160,000 clones, approximately 81% of which are singletons. The sequencing sample was made of PBMCs or T cells enriched from blood (not recorded which). All receptors derive from a middle-aged woman with acute COVID-19.

This sequence joins TRBV2 and TRBJ2-1; a weak D match, TRBD1 (5 bases). The V end lost 3 bases, the J end lost 9 bases, and 9 bases lay between the germline ends. This CDR3 contains 12 residues. CDR1 is SNHLY and CDR2 is FYNNEI in the germline V gene. This chain's CDR3 is CASSDRVTEQFF. CDR3 nucleotides: TGTGCCAGCAGTGACAGGGTGACTGAGCAGTTCTTC. The whole variable domain, filled in from reference TRBV2 and TRBJ2-1, reads EPEVTQTPSHQVTQMGQEVILRCVPISNHLYFYWYRQILGQKVEFLVSFYNNEISEKSEIFDDQFSVERPDGSNFTLKIRSTKLEDSAMYFCASSDRVTEQFFGPGTRLTVL.

The rearrangement joins TRBV28 to TRBJ2-1; no definite D call. V lost 3 bases and J lost 0, with 21 bases in between. The CDR3 has 19 amino acids. Germline values: CDR1 MDHEN, CDR2 SYDVKM. The CDR3 bases are TGTGCCAGCAGTTTGACGGCGGAAGAGGTATCGAGCTCCTACAATGAGCAGTTCTTC. Protein: CASSLTAEEVSSSYNEQFF.

V usage is TRBV7-3 and J usage is TRBJ2-5; TRBD2 matches 8 bases. J was trimmed by 4 bases and V by 3 bases; bases with no gene match: 7. The CDR3 length is 15 residues. The germline CDR1 and CDR2 sequences are SGHTA and FQGTGA. Written as DNA, the CDR3 is TGTGCCAGCAGCTTTGCGGGGGGACTCGGAGAGACCCAGTACTTC. It translates to CASSFAGGLGETQYF.

This chain joins TRBV18 and TRBJ2-3; D may be TRBD1 (6 bases). There are 15 residues in the CDR3. CDR1 is KGHSH, CDR2 LQKENI, per germline. Trimming stripped 5 bases from V and 2 bases from J, with 14 bases between. The CDR3 sequence: CASSDNRDHTDTQYF. CDR3 DNA: TGTGCCAGCTCAGATAACAGGGACCACACAGATACGCAGTATTTT.

The chain has TRBV5-4 and TRBJ2-2; the D is unclear. V lost 4 bases and J lost 0, with 7 bases in between. The CDR3 runs to 14 residues. Germline CDR1 SGHNT, CDR2 YYREEE (reference sequence). For the CDR3, the DNA is TGTGCCAGCAGCCCTAACCCGAACACCGGGGAGCTGTTTTTT. Protein: CASSPNPNTGELFF.

The V gene is TRBV7-8, the J gene TRBJ2-3; 8 bases fit TRBD2. The CDR3 sequence is 14 residues long. J gave up 4 bases and V 2 bases, and 2 bases lay outside the gene matches. The germline gives CDR1 SGHVS, CDR2 FQNEAQ. CDR3 loop: CASSLLAGSDTQYF. As DNA, the CDR3 is TGTGCCAGCAGCTTACTAGCGGGTTCAGATACGCAGTATTTT.

The chain is built from TRBV11-3 and TRBJ2-3, with D unresolved. CDR3 length equals 13 residues. Trimming shortened V by 5 bases and J by 3 bases, and 9 bases separated the two germline ends. Germline-derived CDR1 and CDR2 are SGHNT and YENEEA. The chain's CDR3 is CASSQSITDTQYF. For the CDR3, the DNA is TGTGCCAGCAGCCAAAGCATAACAGATACGCAGTATTTT.

The J gene is TRBJ1-5, the V gene TRBV19, with 7 bases fitting TRBD1. Unmatched junction bases numbered 10, after V lost 4 bases and J lost 1 base. The CDR3 is 17 residues long. Germline V gene sequence: CDR1 LNHDA, CDR2 SQIVND (reference sequence). In DNA, the CDR3 is TGTGCCAGTAGTAAAGACGACAGGGTGAGGAGCAATCAGCCCCAGCATTTT. Residues: CASSKDDRVRSNQPQHF.

V gene TRBV6-4 combines with J gene TRBJ2-3; 7 nucleotides match TRBD2. Germline V gene data show CDR1 as MRHNA and CDR2 as SNTAGT. V shed 3 bases, J shed 0 bases, and the junction held 3 bases outside the gene matches. This CDR3 is built from 15 residues. The DNA for the CDR3 is TGTGCCAGCAGTGAAACTAGCGCCAGCACAGATACGCAGTATTTT. Its translation is CASSETSASTDTQYF.

The chain carries TRBV27 and TRBJ2-3, with unresolved D. The CDR3 spans 14 residues. The V gene's germline CDR1 is MNHEY and CDR2 SMNVEV (reference sequence). The ends were cut back, 2 bases at V and 4 bases at J, with 10 bases in the middle. The CDR3 region is CASSLVGSADTQYF. The DNA of the CDR3 is TGTGCCAGCAGTTTAGTCGGAAGCGCAGATACGCAGTATTTT.